Below are 27 T cell receptor beta chains sequenced from a single sample in a study of identical twins. TCRdb reprocessed the 5' RACE reads with MiXCR, giving one entry per CDR3 protein. The repertoire holds about 450,000 distinct CDR3 sequences, 18% seen once, with around 10% in the top ten. The sequencing sample was made of naive T cells sorted from blood. The receptors derive from a man between 45 and 60 years old in good health.

V and J are TRBV20-1 and TRBJ2-5; D not resolved. V was trimmed by 0 bases and J by 7 bases, leaving 12 bases between them. Germline CDR1 DFQATT, CDR2 SNEGSKA (reference sequence). There are 13 residues in the CDR3. Here the CDR3 reads CSARDPEEGTQYF. In DNA form, the CDR3 reads TGCAGTGCTAGAGATCCCGAAGAAGGGACCCAGTACTTC.

In this sample, this clonotype turned up many times. V usage is TRBV6-1 and J usage is TRBJ2-1; perhaps D is TRBD1 or TRBD2 (5 bases each). CDR1 and CDR2 (germline): MNHNS, SASEGT. V was trimmed by 11 bases and J by 5 bases, leaving 19 bases between them. The CDR3 is made up of 14 amino acids. CDR3 nucleotides: TGTGCCGGGGGTCGGAGGATCTTCCACAATGAGCAGTTCTTC. It yields the protein CAGGRRIFHNEQFF.

This chain uses TRBV3-1 with TRBJ1-2, with unresolved D. The CDR3 runs 12 residues. CDR1 is LGHDT, CDR2 YNNKEL, per germline (reference sequence). V dropped 2 bases and J dropped 7 bases, with 8 bases sitting between them. CDR3 bases: TGTGCCAGCAGCCAAACTGCCTTTGGCTACACCTTC. It translates to CASSQTAFGYTF.

This clonotype is a singleton in its sample. This chain links TRBV3-1 with TRBJ2-2; D perhaps matches TRBD2 (5 bases). This CDR3 has 15 residues. Germline CDR1 is LGHDT and CDR2 is YNNKEL (reference sequence). With 0 bases removed from V and 5 bases from J, the gap between germline ends came to 10 bases. DNA for the CDR3: TGTGCCAGCAGCCAAGACCTAGCTTATACCGGGGAGCTGTTTTTT. Its translation is CASSQDLAYTGELFF. The variable domain in full, completed from reference TRBV3-1 and TRBJ2-2, reads DTAVSQTPKYLVTQMGNDKSIKCEQNLGHDTMYWYKQDSKKFLKIMFSYNNKELIINETVPNRFSPKSPDKAHLNLHINSLELGDSAVYFCASSQDLAYTGELFFGEGSRLTVL.

This clonotype was seen at least ten times. This chain connects TRBV10-3 to TRBJ2-5; D is undetermined. CDR3 size: 14 residues. Germline lookup yields CDR1 ENHRY and CDR2 SYGVKD. V was clipped by 0 bases and J by 4 bases, with 9 bases between them. The CDR3 coding sequence is TGTGCCATCAGTGAGTCAGACGGGTCAGAGACCCAGTACTTC. Encoded protein: CAISESDGSETQYF.

The J gene is TRBJ1-6, the V gene TRBV7-9; D remains ambiguous. Per the germline V gene, CDR1 is SEHNR and CDR2 is FQNEAQ (reference sequence). This CDR3 comprises 15 residues. The V and J ends lost 3 bases and 7 bases respectively, with 13 bases between them. The CDR3 region has the DNA TGTGCCAGCAGCTTGGCGGGTGAATGGAATTCACCCCTCCACTTT. Residues: CASSLAGEWNSPLHF.

This clonotype was detected only a few times. The rearrangement links TRBV6-1 to TRBJ1-5; TRBD1 might be the D (6 bases). Deletions cut 6 bases from V and 0 bases from J, with 12 bases between. CDR3 length: 15 residues. Germline-derived CDR1 and CDR2 are MNHNS and SASEGT. The CDR3, as DNA: TGTGCCAGCAGGCCACAGGGATCTAGCAATCAGCCCCAGCATTTT. As protein: CASRPQGSSNQPQHF.

This chain uses TRBV5-1 with TRBJ2-7; D gene uncertain. Germline-derived CDR1 and CDR2 are SGHRS and YFSETQ. The CDR3 is 14 amino acids. The V end was cut by 0 bases, the J end by 6 bases, with 13 bases between. In DNA form, the CDR3 reads TGCGCCAGCAGCTTGGTTGACGACGGTACCGAGCAGTACTTC. This translates into CASSLVDDGTEQYF.

This clonotype showed up many times. This rearrangement joins TRBV12-3 or TRBV12-4 to TRBJ1-1, with a weak D call TRBD1 (5 bases). Trimming removed 10 bases at V and 0 bases at J, with 15 bases between. The CDR3 contains 14 residues. CDR3 sequence (DNA): TGTGCCACCATTCAATGGGGGTTGAACACTGAAGCTTTCTTT. Amino acids: CATIQWGLNTEAFF.

This clonotype was detected only once. The rearrangement joins TRBV28 to TRBJ1-2; the D is unclear. The CDR3 covers 15 residues. The V end was cut by 3 bases, the J end by 7 bases, with 18 bases between. Per germline, CDR1 MDHEN and CDR2 SYDVKM. In nucleotides, the CDR3 is TGTGCCAGCAGTTTTGGGCAGCCGCCGCGGGCTGGCTACACCTTC. Translation: CASSFGQPPRAGYTF.

The chain recombines TRBV6-5 with TRBJ2-1, with D uncertain. This CDR3 region has 12 residues. Trimming left V 5 bases short and J 3 bases short, with 5 bases between. Germline V CDR1 and CDR2: MNHEY, SVGAGI. The CDR3, as DNA: TGTGCCAGCAGTGCACACTACAATGAGCAGTTCTTC. This gives the protein CASSAHYNEQFF.

This clonotype was found many times. V and J are TRBV20-1 and TRBJ1-1; TRBD1 aligns across 7 bases. This CDR3 is 12 amino acids long. Per germline, CDR1 DFQATT and CDR2 SNEGSKA (reference sequence). V was clipped by 6 bases and J by 7 bases; unmatched bases: 8. The CDR3 spells CSAKQGRGEAFF. DNA of the CDR3: TGCAGTGCCAAACAGGGGCGGGGTGAAGCTTTCTTT.

In this sample, this clonotype turned up a few times. The rearrangement links TRBV7-2 to TRBJ2-7; D is perhaps TRBD1 (6 bases). CDR1 is SGHTA, CDR2 FQGNSA, per germline. The germline V and J ends were trimmed by 3 bases and 2 bases, with 11 bases remaining between them. The CDR3 has 14 amino acids. The CDR3: CASSFPGHTYEQYF. CDR3 DNA sequence: TGTGCCAGCAGCTTCCCGGGACATACCTACGAGCAGTACTTC.

The rearrangement joins TRBV12-3 or TRBV12-4 to TRBJ2-7, with 7 positions matching TRBD1. Losses at the gene ends were 5 bases for V and 3 bases for J; bases not matched to a gene: 4. CDR3 length: 13 residues. CDR3 DNA sequence: TGTGCCAGCAGTCCGGGACAGATCTACGAGCAGTACTTC. It codes for CASSPGQIYEQYF.

Of note for this clonotype: A read error may be the cause here, since a much bigger clone is one base away. The chain links TRBV4-1 to TRBJ1-1; D is possibly TRBD1 (6 bases). Germline V CDR1 and CDR2: MGHRA, YSYEKL. The germline V and J ends were trimmed by 5 bases and 6 bases, with 13 bases remaining between them. The CDR3 is 13 residues long. DNA for the CDR3: TGCGCCAGCAGCAAACAGGGAGGCCCTGAAGCTTTCTTT. This encodes CASSKQGGPEAFF.

To note about this clonotype: The germline gene is not matched at one end of the junction; a read error may be the cause. The gene calls are TRBV7-2 and TRBJ1-2; D uncertain. This CDR3 contains 11 residues. The germline V gene has CDR1 SGHTA and CDR2 FQGNSA. Here the CDR3 reads CASSLSYGYPF. The DNA for the CDR3 is TGTGCCAGCAGCTTATCCTATGGCTACCCCTTC.

This clonotype was detected only a few times. The chain is built from TRBV5-6 and TRBJ1-5; D unresolved. The CDR3 sequence is 14 residues long. V was cut by 0 bases and J by 7 bases, with 11 bases left in between. Germline loops: CDR1 SGHDT, CDR2 YYEEEE. In nucleotides, the CDR3 is TGTGCCAGCAGCTTGGGGCGAGGGAGACAGCCCCAGCATTTT. As protein: CASSLGRGRQPQHF. The complete variable domain, with remaining parts taken from reference TRBV5-6 and TRBJ1-5, reads DAGVTQSPTHLIKTRGQQVTLRCSPKSGHDTVSWYQQALGQGPQFIFQYYEEEERQRGNFPDRFSGHQFPNYSSELNVNALLLGDSALYLCASSLGRGRQPQHFGDGTRLSIL.

The chain combines TRBV20-1 with TRBJ2-5, with TRBD1 matching over 8 bases. V shed 5 bases, J shed 5 bases, and the junction held 7 bases outside the gene matches. Germline V lookup: CDR1 DFQATT, CDR2 SNEGSKA (reference sequence). CDR3 length: 13 amino acids. CDR3 loop: CSARQTGVETQYF. The CDR3 DNA sequence: TGCAGTGCTCGCCAGACAGGGGTGGAGACCCAGTACTTC.

The chain carries TRBV7-6 and TRBJ1-2; possible D gene TRBD1, 5 bases. The CDR3 is made up of 16 amino acids. V was cut by 1 base and J by 5 bases, with 17 bases left in between. CDR1 is SGHVS, CDR2 FNYEAQ, per germline. For the CDR3, the DNA is TGTGCCAGCAGCTTAGGGCAGGGCTTCTCGACTTATGGCTACACCTTC. Residues: CASSLGQGFSTYGYTF.

This clonotype occurred many times. The rearrangement links TRBV20-1 to TRBJ1-5; D is ambiguous. Trimming left V 3 bases short and J 4 bases short, with 13 bases between. The CDR3 has 14 residues. CDR1 is DFQATT, CDR2 SNEGSKA, per germline (reference sequence). CDR3 DNA sequence: TGCAGTGCTAGCTCGGCGGGCCCTAATCAGCCCCAGCATTTT. This codes for CSASSAGPNQPQHF.

This chain links TRBV7-9 with TRBJ2-7, with 9 bases lining up with TRBD1. CDR3 length equals 17 residues. Germline V gene data show CDR1 as SEHNR and CDR2 as FQNEAQ (reference sequence). V lost 1 base and J lost 3; bases outside the gene matches: 10. The CDR3 DNA follows: TGTGCCAGCAGCTTAGGGGGGAGGGGACAGGGAAACTACGAGCAGTACTTC. It codes for CASSLGGRGQGNYEQYF.

In this sample, this clonotype turned up many times. The rearrangement links TRBV20-1 to TRBJ1-1; D unclear. Germline V gene sequence: CDR1 DFQATT, CDR2 SNEGSKA (reference sequence). Trimming shortened V by 1 base and J by 5 bases, and 11 bases separated the two germline ends. The CDR3 totals 13 residues. The CDR3 loop is CSARALDGTEAFF. The CDR3 nucleotides are TGCAGTGCTAGAGCACTTGATGGGACTGAAGCTTTCTTT.

In this sample, this clonotype turned up many times. V gene TRBV9 combines with J gene TRBJ1-2; D may be TRBD1 (5 bases). Germline V lookup: CDR1 SGDLS, CDR2 YYNGEE. This CDR3 region has 14 residues. V shed 4 bases and J shed 4 bases, with 14 bases lying between them. The CDR3 DNA sequence: TGTGCCAGCAGCTCTCCGACAGAGAGCTATGGCTACACCTTC. This encodes CASSSPTESYGYTF.

The genes are TRBV5-4 and TRBJ2-1; 8 bases fit TRBD2. Trimming cost V 4 bases and J 4 bases; bases outside gene matches: 10. The CDR3 sequence is 16 residues long. Germline V CDR1 and CDR2: SGHNT, YYREEE (reference sequence). In DNA form, the CDR3 reads TGTGCCAGCAGCCCCCGTACTAGCGGAGTTTACAATGAGCAGTTCTTC. Encoded protein: CASSPRTSGVYNEQFF.

In its sample, this clonotype was seen a few times. The J gene is TRBJ2-3, the V gene TRBV20-1; D might be TRBD2 (6 bases). The CDR3 is 13 residues long. Trimming stripped 7 bases from V and 1 base from J, with 12 bases between. CDR1 and CDR2 (germline): DFQATT, SNEGSKA (reference sequence). The CDR3 spells CSESGGGTDTQYF. The CDR3 region has the DNA TGCAGTGAAAGTGGCGGGGGCACAGATACGCAGTATTTT.

This clonotype was detected many times. V and J are TRBV12-3 or TRBV12-4 and TRBJ2-5; D not certain. V was cut by 3 bases and J by 5 bases, with 7 bases left in between. This CDR3 is 12 amino acids long. CDR3 residues: CASSFHGETQYF. In DNA form, the CDR3 reads TGTGCCAGCAGTTTTCATGGGGAGACCCAGTACTTC.

This chain joins TRBV9 and TRBJ2-7; D not resolved. The CDR3 runs to 14 residues. V was trimmed by 0 bases and J by 2 bases, leaving 9 bases between them. Looked up from germline, CDR1 is SGDLS and CDR2 is YYNGEE. CDR3 sequence reads: CASSVGVDTYEQYF. DNA of the CDR3: TGTGCCAGCAGCGTAGGGGTAGATACCTACGAGCAGTACTTC.